Presented here are 20 T cell receptor beta chains from one specimen sequenced in a study of molecular identifiers for immune sequencing clone quantification. Via MiXCR, TCRdb re-called the PCR reads, giving one row per CDR3 protein. This sample has about 510,000 distinct CDR3 sequences, with roughly 25% found just once. Material for sequencing was naive CD8+ T cells from blood, with Jurkat cell RNA spiked in. Regarding subset: FACS-sorted CD8+CD4-CCR7+CD45RA+ naive T cells. The receptors shown here come from a human donor in good health. Some libraries in this study had Jurkat cell RNA spiked in.

The chain carries TRBV6-2 or TRBV6-3 and TRBJ2-3, with TRBD2 identical over 15 bases. The junction had 8 bases not matched to a gene; V was cut back by 9 bases and J by 1 base. Germline CDR1 is MNHEY and CDR2 is SVGEGT. CDR3 length equals 17 residues. CDR3 bases: TGTGCCAGTTGGGGGACTAGCGGGGGGCCCCGCACAGATACGCAGTATTTT. It encodes CASWGTSGGPRTDTQYF.

This clonotype was seen only a few times. The chain employs TRBV19 and TRBJ2-7; D perhaps matches TRBD2 (5 bases). V was pared by 4 bases and J by 0 bases, with 13 bases between. This CDR3 comprises 15 residues. The germline V gene encodes CDR1 LNHDA and CDR2 SQIVND (reference sequence). Written as DNA, the CDR3 is TGTGCCAGTAGTACTTTTTGGGGAGCCTCCTACGAGCAGTACTTC. It yields the protein CASSTFWGASYEQYF.

Only a few counts were recorded for this clonotype. The V gene is TRBV28, the J gene TRBJ1-1, with D hard to call. The CDR3 runs 12 residues. Looked up from germline, CDR1 is MDHEN and CDR2 is SYDVKM. Trimming removed 5 bases at V and 5 bases at J, with 9 bases between. The CDR3 region has the DNA TGTGCCAGCAGTCTTACATGGACTGAAGCTTTCTTT. Protein: CASSLTWTEAFF.

The chain uses TRBV7-9 and TRBJ1-2; possibly TRBD1 for D (6 bases). CDR1 is SEHNR and CDR2 is FQNEAQ in the germline V gene (reference sequence). CDR3 length equals 14 residues. V gave up 1 base and J gave up 12 bases, with 18 bases separating them. CDR3 nucleotide sequence: TGTGCCAGCAGCTTAGTAGGGGGTCCGGGAGGACACACCTTC. It yields the protein CASSLVGGPGGHTF.

A note on this clonotype: The conserved final phenylalanine or tryptophan is absent from the CDR3, which likely points to a read error. The chain recombines TRBV11-3 with TRBJ2-6, with 8 bases aligning to TRBD1. V was pared by 5 bases and J by 2 bases, with 11 bases of the junction left unmatched. Germline V CDR1 and CDR2: SGHNT, YENEEA. CDR3 length equals 18 residues. CDR3 region: CASSPRQGKDAGANVLTL. The CDR3 coding sequence is TGTGCCAGCAGCCCAAGACAGGGGAAAGACGCTGGGGCCAACGTCCTGACTCTC.

This clonotype has a handful of counts. The chain recombines TRBV14 with TRBJ2-7, with a possible D match to TRBD2 (5 bases). Germline assignment: CDR1 SGHDN and CDR2 FVKESK. Deletions cut 5 bases from V and 4 bases from J, with 18 bases between. The CDR3 loop spans 15 amino acids. CDR3 coding DNA: TGTGCCAGCAGCTCCTCCGGGAACGTATGGTACGAGCAGTACTTC. Translated: CASSSSGNVWYEQYF.

This clonotype was seen repeatedly, ten times or more. The chain joins TRBV18 to TRBJ1-2; the match to TRBD1 covers 8 bases. V lost 3 bases and J lost 4; bases outside the gene matches: 4. Germline values: CDR1 KGHSH, CDR2 LQKENI. The CDR3 runs to 14 residues. The CDR3 reads CASSPQGAGYGYTF. CDR3 coding DNA: TGTGCCAGCTCACCTCAGGGGGCTGGCTATGGCTACACCTTC.

The chain combines TRBV7-6 with TRBJ2-2, with no clear D. Trimming removed 1 base at V and 7 bases at J, with 13 bases between. Germline loops: CDR1 SGHVS, CDR2 FNYEAQ. CDR3 length equals 15 residues. In nucleotides, the CDR3 is TGTGCCAGCAGCTTAGAGACAAGGGAAATCGGGGAGCTGTTTTTT. Protein product: CASSLETREIGELFF.

This clonotype was seen a few times. The chain employs TRBV2 and TRBJ1-5; D unclear. CDR1 and CDR2 from the germline V gene are SNHLY and FYNNEI. This CDR3 has 16 amino acids. V was clipped by 4 bases and J by 0 bases, with 13 bases between them. The CDR3 region is CASSVMQRSSNQPQHF. CDR3 DNA: TGTGCCAGCAGTGTGATGCAGCGCAGTAGCAATCAGCCCCAGCATTTT.

V and J are TRBV27 and TRBJ1-1; D unresolved. Germline V gene lookup returns CDR1 MNHEY and CDR2 SMNVEV (reference sequence). V lost 4 bases and J lost 5, with 14 bases in between. The CDR3 consists of 14 residues. DNA for the CDR3: TGTGCCAGCAGTTATGGGAACGAACGGACTGAAGCTTTCTTT. Encoded protein: CASSYGNERTEAFF.

The chain couples TRBV12-3 or TRBV12-4 to TRBJ1-2, with TRBD1 as a possible D gene (5 bases). The CDR3 is 14 amino acids. Trimming removed 5 bases at V and 4 bases at J, with 14 bases between. The DNA of the CDR3 is TGTGCCAGCAGTCCGATGGGCAGGGTCTATGGCTACACCTTC. This translates into CASSPMGRVYGYTF.

A few counts support this clonotype. This chain uses TRBV4-3 with TRBJ2-3; D not certain. This CDR3 spans 15 amino acids. Germline-derived CDR1 and CDR2 are LGHNA and YSLEER. Trimming took 3 bases from V and 4 from J, leaving 14 bases between them. CDR3 bases: TGCGCCAGCAGCCAGGATATCCCCCCCCCAGATACGCAGTATTTT. Encoded protein: CASSQDIPPPDTQYF.

This clonotype was seen repeatedly, ten times or more. This chain connects TRBV28 to TRBJ1-1; D unresolved. The CDR3 contains 14 residues. The V and J ends lost 1 base and 7 bases respectively, with 13 bases between them. CDR1 and CDR2 from the germline V gene are MDHEN and SYDVKM. The CDR3 coding sequence is TGTGCCAGCAGTTTATTTCAAACAGCCGGTGAAGCTTTCTTT. This gives the protein CASSLFQTAGEAFF.

Note on this clonotype: A single base separates this from a much larger clone, so it may be a read error. The chain employs TRBV9 and TRBJ2-3; TRBD2 might be the D (5 bases). CDR3 length equals 13 residues. CDR1 is SGDLS and CDR2 is YYNGEE in the germline V gene. The CDR3: CASSVVTMDTLYF. CDR3 sequence (DNA): TGTGCCAGCAGCGTAGTGACTATGGATACGCTGTATTTT.

This clonotype was seen at least ten times. V is TRBV5-1 and J is TRBJ2-6; D call uncertain. The CDR3 runs to 15 residues. Germline V CDR1 and CDR2: SGHRS, YFSETQ. Trimming took 4 bases from V and 2 from J, leaving 10 bases between them. This CDR3 is CASSPQATGANVLTF. The CDR3 DNA follows: TGCGCCAGCAGCCCCCAGGCTACTGGGGCCAACGTCCTGACTTTC.

This clonotype was detected a few times. The chain links TRBV13 to TRBJ2-3; D not resolved. Germline V gene sequence: CDR1 PRHDT, CDR2 FYEKMQ (reference sequence). Between the trimmed V and J ends, which lost 1 base and 2 bases, there was a span of 7 bases. CDR3 length equals 14 residues. This CDR3 reads CASSLVQNTDTQYF. In DNA, the CDR3 is TGTGCCAGCAGCTTAGTACAGAACACAGATACGCAGTATTTT.

A remark on this clonotype: Just one base apart from a much larger clone, this may be a read error. The chain carries TRBV5-3 and TRBJ1-3; D is unclear. TRBV5-3 is placed among ORFs of uncertain function. The CDR3 covers 16 residues. The CDR3 bases are TGTGCCAGCAGCCCTGGCATGGGCAGTACTGGAAGCACCATATATTTT. It is translated as CASSPGMGSTGSTIYF.

The chain couples TRBV20-1 to TRBJ2-5; TRBD1 might be the D (6 bases). From germline, CDR1 is DFQATT and CDR2 SNEGSKA (reference sequence). V lost 5 bases and J 1 base, leaving 14 bases between the germline ends. CDR3 length equals 14 residues. The CDR3 region is CSASSGATQETQYF. Here the CDR3 DNA reads TGCAGTGCTTCCTCAGGGGCTACCCAAGAGACCCAGTACTTC.

The genes are TRBV5-1 and TRBJ2-6; a weak D match, TRBD2 (6 bases). The CDR3 sequence is 19 residues long. V dropped 4 bases and J dropped 0 bases, with 20 bases sitting between them. Per germline, CDR1 SGHRS and CDR2 YFSETQ. CDR3 bases: TGCGCCAGCAGCCCCCTGGCGGGACGGAAAGTCTCTGGGGCCAACGTCCTGACTTTC. Translating gives CASSPLAGRKVSGANVLTF. Using reference TRBV5-1 and TRBJ2-6 for the parts outside the CDR3, the full variable domain is KAGVTQTPRYLIKTRGQQVTLSCSPISGHRSVSWYQQTPGQGLQFLFEYFSETQRNKGNFPGRFSGRQFSNSRSEMNVSTLELGDSALYLCASSPLAGRKVSGANVLTFGAGSRLTVL.

This clonotype occurred many times. The V call is TRBV6-2 or TRBV6-3, the J call TRBJ2-1; 7 bases agree with TRBD2. The trim removed 5 bases at V and 8 bases at J, leaving 9 bases unmatched. The CDR3 runs 14 residues. Germline V lookup: CDR1 MNHEY, CDR2 SVGEGT. The CDR3 sequence: CASSPLAAGDEQFF. The CDR3 region has the DNA TGTGCCAGCAGTCCTCTAGCCGCGGGGGATGAGCAGTTCTTC.